Below, 9 T cell receptor beta chains from the same sample are listed, as sequenced in a study of control samples from healthy donors and cancer patients. Some clones are missing from TCRdb's copy, which holds only in-frame ones; the method was immunoSEQ multiplex PCR. The repertoire holds 65,000 to 90,000 clones, about 94% seen once, with roughly 3% in the top ten. Source material: blood. Every receptor here comes from a woman aged 25 to 39 in good health.

The chain combines TRBV6-5 with TRBJ1-1; D ambiguous. V dropped 7 bases and J dropped 4 bases, with 13 bases sitting between them. Germline lookup yields CDR1 MNHEY and CDR2 SVGAGI. The CDR3 covers 13 residues. CDR3 coding DNA: TGTGCCAGCACCCCCGGAGGTAGCACTGAAGCTTTCTTT. Translating gives CASTPGGSTEAFF.

This chain uses TRBV18 with TRBJ1-3; perhaps TRBD1 as D (5 bases). Germline V gene sequence: CDR1 KGHSH, CDR2 LQKENI. V was pared by 4 bases and J by 4 bases, with 14 bases between. CDR3 length: 15 residues. This CDR3 is CASSLFGTDGNTIYF. The DNA of the CDR3 is TGTGCCAGCTCACTATTTGGGACCGACGGAAACACCATATATTTT.

The chain employs TRBV6-1 and TRBJ1-6, with D perhaps matching TRBD1 (5 bases). This CDR3 region has 16 residues. Germline CDR1 is MNHNS and CDR2 is SASEGT. Trimming shortened V by 5 bases and J by 10 bases, and 21 bases separated the two germline ends. The CDR3 coding sequence is TGTGCCAGCAGTAAAGGACATCACCCCCCGCAATCACCCCTCCACTTT. Residues: CASSKGHHPPQSPLHF.

The chain combines TRBV19 with TRBJ2-4, with 7 bases that match TRBD1. The length of the CDR3 is 13 residues. The germline gives CDR1 LNHDA, CDR2 SQIVND (reference sequence). V lost 10 bases and J lost 1; bases outside the gene matches: 4. The CDR3 DNA reads TGTGCCACCACGACAGGGGCCAAAAACATTCAGTACTTC. It translates to CATTTGAKNIQYF.

This chain links TRBV2 with TRBJ2-5; no firm D call. This CDR3 spans 13 amino acids. V was clipped by 6 bases and J by 5 bases, with 13 bases between them. CDR1 is SNHLY, CDR2 FYNNEI, per germline. Written as DNA, the CDR3 is TGTGCCAGCAGGAGAGATTATACGGAGACCCAGTACTTC. Encoded protein: CASRRDYTETQYF.

As DNA, the CDR3 is TGTGCCAGCAGTTACGAACAGGGTTTCGGTGAAAAACTGTTTTTT. Translation: CASSYEQGFGEKLFF. This chain connects TRBV6-5 to TRBJ1-4; a weak D match, TRBD1 (6 bases). Trimming shortened V by 2 bases and J by 7 bases, and 14 bases separated the two germline ends. CDR3 length: 15 residues. The germline CDR1 and CDR2 sequences are MNHEY and SVGAGI.

The gene calls are TRBV10-1 and TRBJ1-3; no firm D call. CDR3 length equals 14 residues. Trimming pared 4 bases from V and 0 bases from J, leaving 7 bases between. CDR1 WNHNN and CDR2 SYGVQD come from the germline V gene (reference sequence). The CDR3 DNA follows: TGCGCCAGCAGTGCCGGGAACTCTGGAAACACCATATATTTT. It translates to CASSAGNSGNTIYF.

J is TRBJ1-1 and V is TRBV7-3, with D uncertain. Trimming pared 3 bases from V and 5 bases from J, leaving 10 bases between. CDR3 length equals 13 residues. The V gene's germline CDR1 is SGHTA and CDR2 FQGTGA. Written as DNA, the CDR3 is TGTGCCAGCAGCTTGTCTTCGGGGACTGAAGCTTTCTTT. Translating it yields CASSLSSGTEAFF. Full variable domain (remainder filled in from reference TRBV7-3 and TRBJ1-1): GAGVSQTPSNKVTEKGKYVELRCDPISGHTALYWYRQSLGQGPEFLIYFQGTGAADDSGLPNDRFFAVRPEGSVSTLKIQRTERGDSAVYLCASSLSSGTEAFFGQGTRLTVV.

The chain uses TRBV2 and TRBJ2-4; weak D call: TRBD1 (6 bases). The CDR3 extends over 14 amino acids. Per the germline V gene, CDR1 is SNHLY and CDR2 is FYNNEI. V was pared by 3 bases and J by 4 bases, with 10 bases between. The CDR3 is CASSEGRGKNIQYF. The DNA for the CDR3 is TGTGCCAGCAGTGAGGGCAGGGGAAAAAACATTCAGTACTTC. The variable domain in full, with the rest retrieved from reference TRBV2 and TRBJ2-4, is EPEVTQTPSHQVTQMGQEVILRCVPISNHLYFYWYRQILGQKVEFLVSFYNNEISEKSEIFDDQFSVERPDGSNFTLKIRSTKLEDSAMYFCASSEGRGKNIQYFGAGTRLSVL.